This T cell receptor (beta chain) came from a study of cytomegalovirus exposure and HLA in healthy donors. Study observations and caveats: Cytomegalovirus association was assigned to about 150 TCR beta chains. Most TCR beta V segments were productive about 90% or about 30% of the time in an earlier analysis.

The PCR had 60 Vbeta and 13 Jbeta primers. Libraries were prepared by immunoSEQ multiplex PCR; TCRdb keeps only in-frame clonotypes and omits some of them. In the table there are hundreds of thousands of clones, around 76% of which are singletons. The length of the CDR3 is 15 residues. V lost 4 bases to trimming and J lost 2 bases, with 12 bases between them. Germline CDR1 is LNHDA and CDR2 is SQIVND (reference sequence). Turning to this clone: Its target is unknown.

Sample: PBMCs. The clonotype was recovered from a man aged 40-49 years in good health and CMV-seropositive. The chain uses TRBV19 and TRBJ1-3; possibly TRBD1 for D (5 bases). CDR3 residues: CASSTSGKPGNTIYF. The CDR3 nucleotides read TGTGCCAGTAGTACATCAGGGAAGCCTGGAAACACCATATATTTT.